This T cell receptor (beta chain) was captured by sequencing in a study of T cell changes during pregnancy in multiple sclerosis. Sequencing was performed with immunoSEQ multiplex PCR; in TCRdb, only in-frame clones are kept and a portion is missing. The repertoire consists of roughly 56,000 clones, with 75% to 95% occurring once and the leading ten covering just under 0.5%. The germline gives CDR1 LGHNA, CDR2 YSLEER. This CDR3 has 16 residues. V was trimmed by 1 base and J by 0 bases, leaving 9 bases between them. The chain joins TRBV4-3 to TRBJ1-4; D is ambiguous. The source of this sequence is a female donor in good health, enrolled as a control in a pregnancy study. The material was CD4+ T cells from peripheral blood mononuclear cells, obtained after pregnancy. CDR3 nucleotides: TGCGCCAGCAGCCAAGGTGTAACAGCAACTAATGAAAAACTGTTTTTT. It specifies CASSQGVTATNEKLFF.